This TCR beta chain was sequenced during a study of cytomegalovirus exposure and HLA in healthy donors. CDR1 and CDR2 (germline): KGHSH, LQKENI. The germline V and J ends were trimmed by 3 bases and 0 bases, with 5 bases remaining between them. The CDR3 has 13 amino acids. In the PCR, 60 Vbeta and 13 Jbeta primers were used. The repertoire was sequenced with immunoSEQ multiplex PCR; TCRdb's copy has only in-frame clones and lacks some. In the table there are 66,000 or so clones, roughly 90% of which are singletons. The sample comprised PBMCs. This chain connects TRBV18 to TRBJ1-1; D unresolved. The source of this sequence is a young man in good health and CMV-seropositive. The CDR3 region has the DNA TGTGCCAGCTCACCTTCAGTGAACACTGAAGCTTTCTTT. Protein: CASSPSVNTEAFF.